This T cell receptor (beta chain) was observed in a study of T-cell reconstitution after alpha-beta-depleted transplantation in children. This sample's TCRbeta library carried unique molecular identifier barcodes. Via MiXCR, TCRdb re-called the PCR reads, giving one row per CDR3 protein. Here the sample spans about 360,000 distinct CDR3 sequences, about an eighth being singletons. The CDR3 has 14 residues. The germline V gene encodes CDR1 SEHNR and CDR2 FQNEAQ (reference sequence). The V and J ends lost 1 base and 7 bases respectively, with 14 bases between them. This material consisted of PBMCs, taken from the stem cell graft. The chain recombines TRBV7-9 with TRBJ2-7, with D perhaps TRBD2 (6 bases). This sequence was found in a human donor who donated a stem cell graft to a child with Fanconi anemia. This chain's CDR3 is CASSLVTGVREQYF. Written as DNA, the CDR3 is TGTGCCAGCAGCTTAGTGACGGGAGTCAGAGAGCAGTACTTC.